What follows are 11 T cell receptor beta chains derived from one specimen sequenced in a study of blood T cell repertoires in COVID-19 (dated by TCRdb to the early 2020s). The library was obtained by the immunoSEQ multiplex PCR assay. The table was pulled from immuneACCESS by TCRdb, which kept in-frame rearrangements only. Such tables lose some clones; where checked, under half of the loss comes from unresolved V genes, and the rest has no known cause. The table for this sample lists approximately 470,000 clones; roughly nine tenths of them were counted only once. The ten largest clones capture 0.7% of the sample. The sample taken for sequencing was PBMCs or T cells enriched from blood (not recorded which). The receptors shown here come from a woman between 18 and 29 years old who had recovered from COVID-19.

This chain uses TRBV7-2 with TRBJ2-1, with D possibly TRBD2 on 6 matching bases. Germline-derived CDR1 and CDR2 are SGHTA and FQGNSA. V lost 2 bases, J lost 7 bases, and 15 bases lay in between. The CDR3 is 15 residues long. CDR3 sequence (DNA): TGTGCCAGCAGCTTATTATCACCGGGGAGGAATGAGCAGTTCTTC. It yields the protein CASSLLSPGRNEQFF. Full variable domain (remainder filled in from reference TRBV7-2 and TRBJ2-1): GAGVSQSPSNKVTEKGKDVELRCDPISGHTALYWYRQSLGQGLEFLIYFQGNSAPDKSGLPSDRFSAERTGGSVSTLTIQRTQQEDSAVYLCASSLLSPGRNEQFFGPGTRLTVL.

The J gene is TRBJ1-1, the V gene TRBV7-2, with 8 bases fitting TRBD1. CDR3 length: 13 residues. V shed 5 bases and J 4 bases; nucleotides not matched to a gene: 3. Germline V gene sequence: CDR1 SGHTA, CDR2 FQGNSA. Here the CDR3 reads CASSPGGGTEAFF. For the CDR3, the DNA is TGTGCCAGCAGCCCAGGGGGCGGCACTGAAGCTTTCTTT.

The gene calls are TRBV7-8 and TRBJ2-7, with 11 bases that match TRBD2. Germline V gives CDR1 SGHVS, CDR2 FQNEAQ. V dropped 4 bases and J dropped 5; count of bases not matched to a gene: 10. This CDR3 has 16 residues. Written as DNA, the CDR3 is TGTGCCAGCAGCTCGGGGAGTAGCGGGGGGGATAACGAGCAGTACTTC. Residues: CASSSGSSGGDNEQYF.

The gene calls are TRBV7-9 and TRBJ1-2; 7 positions match TRBD1. Germline values: CDR1 SEHNR, CDR2 FQNEAQ (reference sequence). The V gene end was trimmed by 4 bases and the J gene end by 8 bases; junction bases not matched to a gene: 10. This CDR3 contains 14 residues. The CDR3 nucleotides read TGTGCCAGCAGCTCATCCCGACAGGGTCAGGGCTACACCTTC. This translates into CASSSSRQGQGYTF.

The CDR3 region has the DNA TGTGCCAGTAGTGATTCGACCCAAGTCAAGGGAGCGAACACTGAAGCTTTCTTT. It translates to CASSDSTQVKGANTEAFF. The chain couples TRBV19 to TRBJ1-1; D gene unclear. The CDR3 sequence is 18 residues long. The germline V and J ends were trimmed by 5 bases and 1 base, with 23 bases remaining between them. Germline V CDR1 and CDR2: LNHDA, SQIVND (reference sequence).

This clone came up once. The chain employs TRBV5-1 and TRBJ2-6, with 8 bases aligning to TRBD1. Germline loops: CDR1 SGHRS, CDR2 YFSETQ. This CDR3 contains 19 residues. With 0 bases clipped from V and 4 bases from J, the junction kept 12 bases outside the gene matches. In nucleotides, the CDR3 is TGCGCCAGCAGCTTGGAGGCAGGGGGCGGTTTCTCCGGGGCCAACGTCCTGACTTTC. Amino acids: CASSLEAGGGFSGANVLTF.

The chain has TRBV11-3 and TRBJ2-1, with a possible D match to TRBD2 (6 bases). The germline CDR1 and CDR2 sequences are SGHNT and YENEEA. V was pared by 5 bases and J by 3 bases, with 14 bases between. This CDR3 contains 15 residues. In DNA form, the CDR3 reads TGTGCCAGCAGCGCGGGGACTCCAGACTACAATGAGCAGTTCTTC. Protein: CASSAGTPDYNEQFF.

V gene TRBV7-2 combines with J gene TRBJ1-5; a weak D match, TRBD1 (5 bases). CDR1 is SGHTA and CDR2 is FQGNSA in the germline V gene. Trimming shortened V by 2 bases and J by 5 bases, and 10 bases separated the two germline ends. The CDR3 totals 14 residues. CDR3 nucleotides: TGTGCCAGCAGCTTATCTCCAGGGCATCAGCCCCAGCATTTT. It encodes CASSLSPGHQPQHF.

The rearrangement uses TRBV5-1 and TRBJ1-5, with D unresolved. The germline V gene encodes CDR1 SGHRS and CDR2 YFSETQ. Trimming cost V 0 bases and J 15 bases, with 13 bases left between them. This CDR3 has 12 amino acids. As DNA, the CDR3 is TGCGCCAGCAGCTTGGATCAGGCAGATTGGCATTTT. This codes for CASSLDQADWHF.

The chain links TRBV6-1 to TRBJ1-2, with a weak D call TRBD1 (5 bases). V was trimmed by 2 bases and J by 2 bases, leaving 15 bases between them. There are 16 residues in the CDR3. CDR1 is MNHNS, CDR2 SASEGT, per germline. CDR3 DNA sequence: TGTGCCAGCAGTGAATTCGAACAGGCCCTAAACTATGGCTACACCTTC. Amino acids: CASSEFEQALNYGYTF.

J is TRBJ2-3 and V is TRBV5-1; 12 nucleotides align to TRBD2. Trimming cost V 7 bases and J 2 bases; bases outside gene matches: 2. Germline-derived CDR1 and CDR2 are SGHRS and YFSETQ. The CDR3 loop spans 14 amino acids. CDR3 in DNA: TGCGCCAGCCGACTAGCGGGGGCCACAGATACGCAGTATTTT. As protein: CASRLAGATDTQYF. The whole variable domain, remainder taken from reference TRBV5-1 and TRBJ2-3, is KAGVTQTPRYLIKTRGQQVTLSCSPISGHRSVSWYQQTPGQGLQFLFEYFSETQRNKGNFPGRFSGRQFSNSRSEMNVSTLELGDSALYLCASRLAGATDTQYFGPGTRLTVL.